Described below is a single T cell receptor (beta chain) sequence and its context. Its cognate antigen has yet to be identified. Qualities for individual bases were not recorded, and no much larger clone is one base off. TCR beta rearrangements were amplified from genomic DNA isolated from peripheral blood, not from sorted cells or RNA. Taken from the germline V gene, the CDR1 and CDR2 loops are SGHDT and YYEEEE. The cysteine opens and the phenylalanine closes a CDR3 of 15 amino acids. This entry keeps only the CDR3 DNA: 45 bases, framed from base 1. Trimming removed 0 bases from V and 5 bases from J, leaving 9 bases between the germline ends. The data are from a study of T cell repertoires in aging, cancer and after chemotherapy (dated by TCRdb to between 2018 and 2021). The study in broad terms: Six donor age groups were covered, ranging from 30 or younger up to 70 or older, and each group contained at least three individuals. In the solid tumor group, paired pre- and post-chemotherapy samples were obtained from brain tumor (glioblastoma) patients receiving temozolomide-based therapy. The full dataset contained 9.1 million or so TCR reads. The study profiled peripheral blood TCR beta repertoires from healthy donors and cancer patients to examine immunoaging and T cell reconstitution after chemotherapy. Alongside some 100 healthy donors serving as a reference group, the cohort included some 210 cancer patients, of whom roughly 91 had hematological cancers and 110 to 140 had solid cancers. Broader findings and caveats from the paper: Median generation probability increased over the chemotherapy interval in both cancer cohorts, suggesting repertoire reconstitution through rebound thymic output. Significantly lower blood TCR diversity and higher clonality were observed in untreated patients with hematological or solid cancers than in age-matched healthy donors. In healthy donors, the decline in TCR diversity with age was mainly due to loss of richness, whereas in cancer patients loss of evenness also played a role. It was noted by the authors that conclusions about immunological memory after chemotherapy cannot be drawn from the repertoire data.

Using a mixed TRB-A/B primer pool, multiplex touch-down PCR amplified rearranged TRB sequences covering the V, D and J segments. Illumina adapters and sample indices were attached to the amplicons in two consecutive PCR reactions using Phusion HS II polymerase. After gel purification with the NucleoSpin Gel and PCR Clean-up kit, the amplicons were checked using Qubit and an Agilent 2100 Bioanalyzer. Libraries were sequenced on an Illumina MiSeq using 600-cycle, single-indexed, paired-end runs. The paper's data handling went like this. MiXCR versions 2.12 and 3.0.5 were used to process the TRB sequences. Each unique CDR3 nucleotide sequence was counted as one clone, and only productive sequences with at least two reads were retained. Repertoire metrics included Shannon diversity, evenness, clonality (one minus evenness), and alpha-parameterized diversity profiles from alpha 0 to 5. The IGoR algorithm was used to calculate generation probabilities for clones in the paired samples taken before and after chemotherapy. TCRdb applied fastp at Q25 and MiXCR to the public reads, then kept only in-frame beta chains. CDR3 protein duplicates are merged, each entry listing the most common genes and DNA. TCRdb's processing, not the authors' own work, is the source of the V and J calls. The sample has roughly 5,300 distinct CDR3 sequences on record, 25% to 30% of them singletons. The biggest ten clones account for around 29% of the sample.

Recombination linked TRBV5-6 to TRBJ1-6; the D gene is possibly TRBD1, with 6 bases matching. The origin of this receptor is a human donor with a solid tumor. Sequencing was carried out using blood. The CDR3 amino acid sequence is: CASSLGWDNNSPLHF. The nucleotide sequence is given as TGTGCCAGCAGCTTGGGTTGGGACAATAATTCACCCCTCCACTTT.